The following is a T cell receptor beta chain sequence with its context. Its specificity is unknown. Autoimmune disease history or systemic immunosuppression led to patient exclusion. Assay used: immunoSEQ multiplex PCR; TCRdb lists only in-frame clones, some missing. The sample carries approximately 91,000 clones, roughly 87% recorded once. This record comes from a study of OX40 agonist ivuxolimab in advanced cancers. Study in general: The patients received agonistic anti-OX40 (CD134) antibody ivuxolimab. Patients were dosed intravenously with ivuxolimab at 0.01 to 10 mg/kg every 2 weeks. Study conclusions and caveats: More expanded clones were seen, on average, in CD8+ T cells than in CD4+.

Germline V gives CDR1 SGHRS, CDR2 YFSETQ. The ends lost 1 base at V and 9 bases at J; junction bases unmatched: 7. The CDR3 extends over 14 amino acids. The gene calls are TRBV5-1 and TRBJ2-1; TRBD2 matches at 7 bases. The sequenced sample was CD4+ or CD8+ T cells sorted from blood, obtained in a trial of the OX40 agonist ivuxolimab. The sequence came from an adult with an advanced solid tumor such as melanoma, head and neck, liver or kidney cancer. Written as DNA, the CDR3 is TGCGCCAGCAGCTTGAATCCAGGGAGGGGTGAGCAGTTCTTC. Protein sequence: CASSLNPGRGEQFF.